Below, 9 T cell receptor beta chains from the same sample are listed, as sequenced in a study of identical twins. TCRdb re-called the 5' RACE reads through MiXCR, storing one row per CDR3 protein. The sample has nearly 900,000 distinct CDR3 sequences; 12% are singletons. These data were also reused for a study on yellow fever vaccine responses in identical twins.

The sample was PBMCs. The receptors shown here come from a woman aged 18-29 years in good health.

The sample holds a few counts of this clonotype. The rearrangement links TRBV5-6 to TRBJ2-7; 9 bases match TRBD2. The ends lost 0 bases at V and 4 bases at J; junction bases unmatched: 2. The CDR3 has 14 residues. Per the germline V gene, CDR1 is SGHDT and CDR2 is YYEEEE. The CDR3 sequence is CASSLVSGGYEQYV. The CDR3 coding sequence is TGTGCCAGCAGCTTGGTTAGCGGGGGTTACGAGCAGTACGTC.

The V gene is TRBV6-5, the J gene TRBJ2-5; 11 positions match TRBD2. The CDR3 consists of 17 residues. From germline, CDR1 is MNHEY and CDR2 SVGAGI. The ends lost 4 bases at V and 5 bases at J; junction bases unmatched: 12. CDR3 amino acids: CASSSWLSGRVEETQYF. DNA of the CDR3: TGTGCCAGCAGTTCTTGGCTTAGCGGGAGGGTTGAGGAGACCCAGTACTTC.

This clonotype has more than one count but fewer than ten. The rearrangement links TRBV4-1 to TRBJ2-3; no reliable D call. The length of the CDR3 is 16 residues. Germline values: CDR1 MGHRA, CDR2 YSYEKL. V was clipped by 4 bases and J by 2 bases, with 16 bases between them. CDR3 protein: CASSRAGPSLTDTQYF. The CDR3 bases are TGCGCCAGCAGCCGGGCTGGGCCCTCCCTCACAGATACGCAGTATTTT.

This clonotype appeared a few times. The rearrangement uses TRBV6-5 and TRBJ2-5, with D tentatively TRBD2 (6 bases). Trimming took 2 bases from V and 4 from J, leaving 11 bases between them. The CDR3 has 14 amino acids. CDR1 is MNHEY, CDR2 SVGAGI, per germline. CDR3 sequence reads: CASSYGGGVETQYF. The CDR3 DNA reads TGTGCCAGCAGTTACGGTGGCGGGGTAGAGACCCAGTACTTC.

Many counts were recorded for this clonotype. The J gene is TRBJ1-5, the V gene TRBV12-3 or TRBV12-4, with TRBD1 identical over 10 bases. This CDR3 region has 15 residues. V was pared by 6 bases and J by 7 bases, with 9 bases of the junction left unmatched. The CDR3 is CASSRLWTGGQPQHF. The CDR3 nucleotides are TGTGCCAGCAGCCGACTATGGACAGGGGGGCAGCCCCAGCATTTT.

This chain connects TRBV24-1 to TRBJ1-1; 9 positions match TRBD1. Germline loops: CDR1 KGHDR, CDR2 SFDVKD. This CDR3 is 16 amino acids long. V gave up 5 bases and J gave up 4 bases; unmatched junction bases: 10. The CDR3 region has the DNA TGTGCCACCAGTGGACCCGGGACAGGGACCGGCACTGAAGCTTTCTTT. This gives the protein CATSGPGTGTGTEAFF.

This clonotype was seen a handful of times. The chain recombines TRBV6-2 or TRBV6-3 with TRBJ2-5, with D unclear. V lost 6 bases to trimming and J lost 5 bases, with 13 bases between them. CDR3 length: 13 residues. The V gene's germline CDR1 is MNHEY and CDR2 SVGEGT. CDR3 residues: CASSYVGWETQYF. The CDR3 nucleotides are TGTGCCAGCAGCTACGTAGGATGGGAGACCCAGTACTTC.

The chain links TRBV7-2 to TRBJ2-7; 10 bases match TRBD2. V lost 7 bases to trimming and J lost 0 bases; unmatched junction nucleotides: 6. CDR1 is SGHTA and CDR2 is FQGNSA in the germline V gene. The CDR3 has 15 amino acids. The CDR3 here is CASNLTSGSSYEQYV. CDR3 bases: TGTGCCAGCAACCTGACTAGCGGGTCCTCCTACGAGCAGTACGTC.

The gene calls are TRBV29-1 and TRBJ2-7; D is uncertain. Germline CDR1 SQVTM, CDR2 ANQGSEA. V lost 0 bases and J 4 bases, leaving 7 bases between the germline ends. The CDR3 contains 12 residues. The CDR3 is CSVEDLGYEQYF. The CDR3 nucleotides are TGCAGCGTTGAAGACCTAGGGTACGAGCAGTACTTC.